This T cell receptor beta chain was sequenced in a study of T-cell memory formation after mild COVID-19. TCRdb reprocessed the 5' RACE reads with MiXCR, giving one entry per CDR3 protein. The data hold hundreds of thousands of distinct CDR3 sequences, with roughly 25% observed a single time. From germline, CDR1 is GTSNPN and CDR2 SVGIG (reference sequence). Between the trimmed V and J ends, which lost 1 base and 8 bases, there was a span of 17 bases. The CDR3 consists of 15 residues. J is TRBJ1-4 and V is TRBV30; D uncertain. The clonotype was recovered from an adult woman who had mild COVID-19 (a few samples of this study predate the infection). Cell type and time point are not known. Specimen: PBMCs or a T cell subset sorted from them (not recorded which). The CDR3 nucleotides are TGTGCCTGGAGTGCGACTTGGAGTGATGACGAAAAACTGTTTTTT. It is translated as CAWSATWSDDEKLFF. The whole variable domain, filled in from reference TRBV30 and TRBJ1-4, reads SQTIHQWPATLVQPVGSPLSLECTVEGTSNPNLYWYRQAAGRGLQLLFYSVGIGQISSEVPQNLSASRPQDRQFILSSKKLLLSDSGFYLCAWSATWSDDEKLFFGSGTQLSVL.